This TCR beta chain was sequenced during a study of blood T cell repertoires in COVID-19. The overall study: Samples came from the United States, Italy and Spain, spanning acute and convalescent COVID-19. The cDNA or gDNA used as material had been derived from T cells, B-cell-depleted T cells, or PBMCs.

In the authors' methods: The assay estimated nucleated cells by amplifying reference gene primers. The repertoire was sequenced with immunoSEQ multiplex PCR; TCRdb's copy has only in-frame clones and lacks some. The V and J calls and clone size were taken over from that table, and D and trimming were inferred from the DNA. The table lists hundreds of thousands of clones, just under 90% of them singletons. The study drew participants aged about 18 to 95 years from around 24 US areas. The CDR3 is 16 amino acids. Looked up from germline, CDR1 is LGHDT and CDR2 is YNNKEL (reference sequence). The V and J ends lost 2 bases and 6 bases, in that order; junction bases with no gene match: 9.

The receptor's source is a woman aged 25 to 39 with acute COVID-19. The chain is built from TRBV3-1 (or the pseudogene TRBV3-2) and TRBJ2-4; 8 bases are a match to TRBD1. Sequencing was performed on PBMCs or T cells enriched from blood (not recorded which). The CDR3: CASSQPSGQGSNIQYF. The CDR3 nucleotides read TGTGCCAGCAGCCAACCGTCTGGACAGGGATCAAACATTCAGTACTTC.